A selection of T cell receptor beta chains follows, all from one sample in a study of control samples from healthy donors and cancer patients. The data were produced by immunoSEQ multiplex PCR, yet TCRdb's version contains in-frame clones alone and is incomplete. The data contain over 85,000 clones, 92% of them singletons. Material: blood. The receptors were gathered from a woman aged 18 to 35 in good health. CDR3s include the opening cysteine and the closing phenylalanine or tryptophan. The D gene is left open where the match is weak.

J gene: TRBJ2-2
D gene: TRBD1
V gene: TRBV29-1
CDR3 DNA: TGCAGCGCTGCTCCCGGGACAGGTTTGACCGGGGAGCTGTTTTTT
CDR3 protein: CSAAPGTGLTGELFF

J gene: TRBJ2-5
D gene: TRBD2
V gene: TRBV10-3
CDR3 DNA: TGTGCCATCAGCTCGAGACTAGCGGGAGGCCAAGAGACCCAGTACTTC
CDR3 protein: CAISSRLAGGQETQYF

J gene: TRBJ2-7
D gene: .
V gene: TRBV21-1
CDR3 DNA: TGTGCCATCGACCCCGGCCGGGCCGGGGCCAGCGAGCAGTACTTC
CDR3 protein: CAIDPGRAGASEQYF

J gene: TRBJ2-2
D gene: TRBD2
V gene: TRBV7-9
CDR3 DNA: TGTGCCAGCAGCGCTCCCGCGGGGGGGGGCGGGGAGCTGTTTTTT
CDR3 protein: CASSAPAGGGGELFF

J gene: TRBJ1-2
D gene: .
V gene: TRBV5-4
CDR3 DNA: TGTGCCAGCAGCTTTGTACAGCGTCCACATGGCTACACCTTC
CDR3 protein: CASSFVQRPHGYTF

J gene: TRBJ1-1
D gene: .
V gene: TRBV5-1
CDR3 DNA: TGCGCCAGTTCACAGGGGAACACTGAAGCTTTCTTT
CDR3 protein: CASSQGNTEAFF

J gene: TRBJ2-1
D gene: .
V gene: TRBV27
CDR3 DNA: TGTGCCAGCAGTTTATTTACGGGCGGGGACTACAATGAGCAGTTCTTC
CDR3 protein: CASSLFTGGDYNEQFF

J gene: TRBJ2-1
D gene: TRBD2
V gene: TRBV30
CDR3 DNA: TGTGCCTGGAGTTCGGGAGCGGGGGACAATGAGCAGTTCTTC
CDR3 protein: CAWSSGAGDNEQFF

J gene: TRBJ1-1
D gene: .
V gene: TRBV5-4
CDR3 DNA: TGTGCCAGCAGCTTCCCACCCGGAACTGAAGCTTTCTTT
CDR3 protein: CASSFPPGTEAFF

J gene: TRBJ2-1
D gene: .
V gene: TRBV9
CDR3 DNA: TGTGCCAGCAGCGCCCTGGGAGACAATGAGCAGTTCTTC
CDR3 protein: CASSALGDNEQFF

J gene: TRBJ1-5
D gene: .
V gene: TRBV29-1
CDR3 DNA: TGCAGCGTGCCAGGAGATAGCAATCAGCCCCAGCATTTT
CDR3 protein: CSVPGDSNQPQHF